This T cell receptor (beta chain) was recorded in a study of cytomegalovirus exposure and HLA in healthy donors. Study details: Early on, a data release was issued that held some 85 million unique TCRs from HLA-typed donors.

A multiplex PCR was run with 60 Vbeta primers and 13 Jbeta primers. Produced via immunoSEQ multiplex PCR; TCRdb's table is partial and in-frame only. Of 150,000 to 200,000 clones listed, roughly 80% are singletons. General study points: Previously analyzed data showed that most TCR beta V segments were productive at a frequency of about 87% or about 30%.

From germline, CDR1 is LNHDA and CDR2 SQIVND (reference sequence). V gave up 5 bases and J gave up 7 bases, with 18 bases separating them. The CDR3 consists of 15 residues. The table lists this clone with a few counts. Its antigen is unknown. Source material: PBMCs. This TCR was sampled from a man between 35 and 55 years old in good health and CMV-seropositive. The chain uses TRBV19 and TRBJ1-3, with D possibly being TRBD1 (5 bases). CDR3 in DNA: TGTGCCAGTAGTTCCGCACAGGTCCCGGGCAACACCATATATTTT. Its protein is CASSSAQVPGNTIYF.